Listed below are T cell receptor beta chains from one sample, sequenced in a study of PD-1 blockade in classical Hodgkin lymphoma. Data came from immunoSEQ multiplex PCR; TCRdb stores just in-frame clones and leaves some out. The sample consists of about 20,000 clones, more than 80% of them appearing once. The material was CD8+ T cells from blood, obtained before the fourth cycle of nivolumab. All receptors come from a human donor with classical Hodgkin lymphoma. CDR3s include the opening cysteine and the closing phenylalanine or tryptophan. The D gene is left open where the match is weak. Some rows mark clone size as missing; the rest say once, few, many or name a class of expanded clone.

D,J,V,size,CDR3,DNA
TRBD1,TRBJ1-2,TRBV10-3,.,CAISWDRGGLDYGYTF,TGTGCCATCAGTTGGGACAGAGGCGGGTTGGACTATGGCTACACCTTC
.,TRBJ1-1,TRBV28,.,CASSSRTNTEAFF,TGTGCCAGCAGTTCCCGGACGAACACTGAAGCTTTCTTT
TRBD1,TRBJ1-4,TRBV13,.,CASSRQGGGEKLFF,TGTGCCAGCAGCCGACAGGGGGGAGGTGAAAAACTGTTTTTT
TRBD1,TRBJ1-1,TRBV7-8,.,CASRVRDRDSEAFF,TGTGCCAGCAGAGTCCGAGACAGGGACTCTGAAGCTTTCTTT
TRBD2,TRBJ2-3,TRBV4-2,.,CASSPTAGGDPTQYF,TGTGCCAGCAGCCCCACGGCGGGGGGGGACCCTACGCAGTATTTT
TRBD2,TRBJ2-1,TRBV30,.,CAWTSGVYNEQFF,TGTGCCTGGACTAGCGGGGTATACAATGAGCAGTTCTTC
.,TRBJ2-2,TRBV14,.,CASSQDFVGVPGELFF,TGTGCCAGCAGCCAAGATTTTGTGGGGGTGCCCGGGGAGCTGTTTTTT
.,TRBJ2-3,TRBV9,.,CASSESGENTGTQYF,TGTGCCAGCAGCGAATCCGGGGAAAATACAGGTACGCAGTATTTT
TRBD1,TRBJ1-2,TRBV28,.,CASSPRQGGYGYTF,TGTGCCAGCAGTCCCCGACAGGGTGGGTATGGCTACACCTTC
TRBD1,TRBJ2-6,TRBV29-1,few,CSVERGSGQGPTGANVLTF,TGCAGCGTTGAGAGAGGATCGGGACAGGGACCGACTGGGGCCAACGTCCTGACTTTC
TRBD1,TRBJ1-2,TRBV9,.,CASSVAQGDGYTF,TGTGCCAGCAGCGTAGCCCAGGGGGATGGCTACACCTTC
TRBD1,TRBJ2-7,TRBV6-6,few,CASRGIGQEKYEQYF,TGTGCCAGCAGGGGCATCGGACAGGAGAAATACGAGCAGTACTTC
.,TRBJ2-5,TRBV2,.,CASSEGVALGETQYF,TGTGCCAGCAGTGAAGGCGTAGCCCTGGGGGAGACCCAGTACTTC
.,TRBJ2-7,TRBV4-2,.,CASSQRYWRGSYEQYF,TGTGCCAGCAGCCAACGTTATTGGCGGGGCTCCTACGAGCAGTACTTC
.,TRBJ2-7,TRBV5-8,once,CASGTPRNYEQYF,TGTGCCAGCGGGACTCCAAGGAACTACGAGCAGTACTTC
.,TRBJ1-4,TRBV28,.,CASSYRHLASEKLFF,TGTGCCAGCAGTTACAGACACCTTGCAAGTGAAAAACTGTTTTTT
.,TRBJ2-5,TRBV7-9,.,CASSTRDPLRGYQETQYF,TGTGCCAGCAGCACAAGGGACCCTTTGAGGGGCTACCAAGAGACCCAGTACTTC
.,TRBJ2-3,TRBV19,.,CASSIGASTDTQYF,TGTGCCAGTAGTATCGGGGCCAGCACAGATACGCAGTATTTT
TRBD2,TRBJ2-5,TRBV4-2,.,CASSQDREGRETQYF,TGTGCCAGCAGCCAAGATCGGGAGGGCCGGGAGACCCAGTACTTC
.,TRBJ1-1,TRBV19,.,CASTVMDKAVSEAFF,TGTGCCAGCACAGTAATGGACAAAGCGGTGTCTGAAGCTTTCTTT
TRBD1,TRBJ2-2,TRBV28,.,CASRKDRGTGELFF,TGTGCCAGCAGGAAGGACAGGGGTACCGGGGAGCTGTTTTTT
.,TRBJ2-7,TRBV6-5,.,CASRTGDYEQYF,TGTGCCAGCAGGACAGGAGACTACGAGCAGTACTTC
.,TRBJ2-7,TRBV9,.,CASSGRIGDEQYF,TGTGCCAGCAGCGGAAGAATAGGAGACGAGCAGTACTTC
.,TRBJ2-3,TRBV29-1,.,CSVESWDSTDTQYF,TGCAGCGTTGAAAGCTGGGACAGCACAGATACGCAGTATTTT
.,TRBJ2-7,TRBV11-2,.,CASSPDGVPYEQYF,TGTGCCAGCAGCCCTGACGGGGTTCCCTACGAGCAGTACTTC
TRBD1,TRBJ1-6,TRBV4-3,once,CASSQDSGTGWNSPLHF,TGCGCCAGCAGCCAAGATTCGGGGACAGGGTGGAATTCACCCCTCCACTTT
TRBD1,TRBJ2-7,TRBV28,.,CASSPDSGGRSYEQYF,TGTGCCAGCAGTCCAGACTCAGGGGGCAGATCCTACGAGCAGTACTTC
.,TRBJ1-1,TRBV5-1,.,CASSLTYDFQAFF,TGCGCCAGCAGCCTGACCTACGATTTCCAAGCTTTCTTT
.,TRBJ2-7,TRBV7-9,.,CASSLGQGGYEQYF,TGTGCCAGCAGCTTGGGCCAGGGGGGCTACGAGCAGTACTTC
.,TRBJ2-2,TRBV6-6,.,CASTPWEGPSTGELFF,TGTGCCAGCACCCCCTGGGAAGGGCCGAGCACCGGGGAGCTGTTTTTT
.,TRBJ1-1,TRBV29-1,.,CSALGGAANTEAFF,TGCAGCGCCCTCGGAGGGGCGGCGAACACTGAAGCTTTCTTT
TRBD2,TRBJ2-7,TRBV19,.,CASSAGARSSYEQYF,TGTGCCAGTAGCGCGGGAGCCAGGAGCTCCTACGAGCAGTACTTC
.,TRBJ2-1,TRBV7-2,.,CASSSLPESSYNEQFF,TGTGCCAGCAGCTCCCTGCCGGAAAGCTCCTACAATGAGCAGTTCTTC
.,TRBJ1-2,TRBV4-1,.,CASSQDRPGQGYGYTF,TGCGCCAGCAGCCAAGATCGGCCCGGGCAGGGGTATGGCTACACCTTC
.,TRBJ1-2,TRBV19,.,CASSIIGLNGYTF,TGTGCCAGTAGTATAATCGGTTTGAATGGCTACACCTTC
.,TRBJ1-5,TRBV15,few,CAIRADYSNQPQHF,TGTGCCATAAGGGCGGATTATAGCAATCAGCCCCAGCATTTT
TRBD1,TRBJ2-2,TRBV6-1,.,CASSEGDSYTGELFF,TGTGCCAGCAGTGAAGGGGACAGTTACACCGGGGAGCTGTTTTTT